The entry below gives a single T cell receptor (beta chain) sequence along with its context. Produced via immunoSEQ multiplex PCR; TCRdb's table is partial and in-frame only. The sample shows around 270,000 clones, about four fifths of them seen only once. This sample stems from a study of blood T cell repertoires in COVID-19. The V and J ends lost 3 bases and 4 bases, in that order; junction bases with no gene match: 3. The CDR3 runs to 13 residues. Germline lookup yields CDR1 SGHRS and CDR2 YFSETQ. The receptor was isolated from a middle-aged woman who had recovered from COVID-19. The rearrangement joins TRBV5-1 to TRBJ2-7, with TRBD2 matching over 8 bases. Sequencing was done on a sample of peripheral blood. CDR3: CASSSLAGYEQYF. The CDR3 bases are TGCGCCAGCAGCTCCTTAGCGGGGTACGAGCAGTACTTC.